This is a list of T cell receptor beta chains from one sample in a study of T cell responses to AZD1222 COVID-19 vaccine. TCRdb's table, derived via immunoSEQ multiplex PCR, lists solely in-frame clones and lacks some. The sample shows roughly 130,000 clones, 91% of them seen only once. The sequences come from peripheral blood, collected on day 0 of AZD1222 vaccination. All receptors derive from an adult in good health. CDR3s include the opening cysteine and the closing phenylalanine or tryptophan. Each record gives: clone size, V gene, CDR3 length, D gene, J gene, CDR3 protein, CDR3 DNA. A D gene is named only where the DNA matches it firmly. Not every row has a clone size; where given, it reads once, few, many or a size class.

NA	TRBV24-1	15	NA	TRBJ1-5	CATSDLWGFLRPQHF	TGTGCCACCAGTGATTTGTGGGGATTCCTGAGGCCCCAGCATTTT
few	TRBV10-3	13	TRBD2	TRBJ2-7	CATLTSGSYEQYF	TGTGCCACCCTTACTAGCGGATCCTACGAGCAGTACTTC
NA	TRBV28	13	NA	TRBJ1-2	CASGLSGHYGYTF	TGTGCCAGCGGTCTTTCGGGGCACTATGGCTACACCTTC
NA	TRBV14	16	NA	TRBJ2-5	CASSQDPFVRQETQYF	TGTGCCAGCAGCCAAGATCCCTTCGTCAGACAAGAGACCCAGTACTTC
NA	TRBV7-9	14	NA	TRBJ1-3	CAGGGVSSGNTIYF	TGTGCCGGGGGTGGGGTGAGCTCTGGAAACACCATATATTTT
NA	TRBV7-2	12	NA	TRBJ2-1	CASSFTQTEQFF	TGTGCCAGCAGCTTCACCCAAACCGAGCAGTTCTTC
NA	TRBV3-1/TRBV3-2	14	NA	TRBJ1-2	CASSLEQANYGYTF	TGTGCCAGCAGCCTGGAACAGGCTAACTATGGCTACACCTTC
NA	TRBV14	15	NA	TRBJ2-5	CASSHTQGLGETQYF	TGTGCCAGCAGCCACACCCAGGGGTTGGGAGAGACCCAGTACTTC
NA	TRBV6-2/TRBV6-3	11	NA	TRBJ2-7	CASSNSYEQYF	TGTGCCAGCAGTAACTCCTACGAGCAGTACTTC
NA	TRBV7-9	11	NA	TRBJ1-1	CASSLSQEAFF	TGTGCCAGCAGCTTATCACAGGAAGCTTTCTTT
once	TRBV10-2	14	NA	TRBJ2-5	CASSERLAQETQYF	TGCGCCAGCAGTGAGCGACTGGCCCAAGAGACCCAGTACTTC
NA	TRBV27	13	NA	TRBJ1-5	CASSPGGVRPQHF	TGTGCCAGCAGCCCAGGAGGGGTTCGGCCCCAGCATTTT
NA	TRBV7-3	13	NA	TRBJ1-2	CASSYDTNYGYTF	TGTGCCAGCAGCTACGACACCAACTATGGCTACACCTTC
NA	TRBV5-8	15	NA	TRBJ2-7	CASSLAQEHSYEQYF	TGTGCCAGCAGCTTGGCTCAGGAACACTCCTACGAGCAGTACTTC
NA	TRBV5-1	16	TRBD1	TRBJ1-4	CASSPGPGRGDEKLFF	TGCGCCAGCAGCCCGGGGCCTGGCAGGGGGGATGAAAAACTGTTTTTT
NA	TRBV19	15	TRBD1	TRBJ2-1	CASSFLDRTNNEQFF	TGTGCCAGTAGTTTCTTGGACAGGACAAACAATGAGCAGTTCTTC
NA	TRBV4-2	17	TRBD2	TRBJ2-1	CASSQAPLAGVWNEQFF	TGTGCCAGCAGCCAAGCGCCCCTAGCGGGAGTATGGAATGAGCAGTTCTTC
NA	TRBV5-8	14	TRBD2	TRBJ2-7	CASSLGLAGVEQYF	TGTGCCAGCAGCTTGGGCCTAGCGGGAGTCGAGCAGTACTTC
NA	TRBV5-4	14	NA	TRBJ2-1	CASSGAIVGNEQFF	TGTGCCAGCAGCGGGGCTATAGTGGGCAATGAGCAGTTCTTC
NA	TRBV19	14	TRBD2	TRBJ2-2	CASRDSGVTGELFF	TGTGCCAGTAGAGATAGCGGGGTAACCGGGGAGCTGTTTTTT
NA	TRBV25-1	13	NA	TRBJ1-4	CASSTQKGEKLFF	TGTGCCAGCAGCACACAGAAGGGTGAAAAACTGTTTTTT
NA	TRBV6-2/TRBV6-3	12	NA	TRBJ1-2	CASSPSSYGYTF	TGTGCCAGCAGTCCCTCAAGCTATGGCTACACCTTC
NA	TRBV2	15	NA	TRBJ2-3	CASSDGGGSADTQYF	TGTGCCAGCAGTGATGGGGGCGGGAGCGCAGATACGCAGTATTTT
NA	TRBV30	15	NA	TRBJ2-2	CAWTLGGVWTGELFF	TGTGCCTGGACCCTGGGGGGTGTGTGGACCGGGGAGCTGTTTTTT
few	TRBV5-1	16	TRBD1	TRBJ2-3	CASSLIAQQGTDTQYF	TGCGCCAGCAGCCTCATAGCGCAACAGGGGACAGATACGCAGTATTTT
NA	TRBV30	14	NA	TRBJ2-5	CALEGDRSKETQYF	TGTGCATTGGAGGGGGACCGATCCAAAGAGACCCAGTACTTC
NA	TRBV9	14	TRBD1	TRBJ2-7	CASSESTGSYEQYF	TGTGCCAGCAGCGAGTCGACAGGGTCCTACGAGCAGTACTTC